This T cell receptor beta chain was sequenced for a study of beta chain features in type 1 diabetes (dated 2018 in TCRdb). Broadly, across the study: Patients and healthy donors did not differ in mean age, gender distribution, total cell number or subset yield. Across all samples, 107,917,701 sorted cells were examined, and cell number per subset correlated strongly with RNA yield. In the study, recently diagnosed type 1 diabetes patients and matched healthy donors were compared on the TCRB repertoires of their sorted circulating CD4+ T cell subsets. Whereas all 28 donors provided naive and central memory subsets, regulatory and stem cell-like memory subsets were isolated from just 8 patients and roughly 8 healthy donors.

A single peripheral blood draw of approximately 100 mL on average was collected from each donor into heparinised tubes. Naive, central memory, regulatory and stem cell-like memory CD4+ T cells were sorted on a BD FACSAria II using a panel including CD45RO, CCR7, CD25, CD127, CD95 and CD27. A purity above 98% was achieved for all sorted populations. Right away, PBMCs were isolated by Lymphoprep density gradient centrifugation and were stained directly, with no culture step. Samples were stained and sorted in pairs, with one healthy donor and one patient per experiment, so that batch effects were minimized. In the case of this clone: Its specific antigen is unknown. Qualities for individual bases were not recorded, and no much larger clone is one base off.

The V and J ends are trimmed by 3 bases and 2 bases, leaving 13 bases between them. The CDR3 covers 15 residues, taking in both the cysteine and the phenylalanine. The DNA shown is the 45-base CDR3, in frame from base 1. For CDR1 and CDR2, the germline V gene lists KGHSH and LQKENI. Summary of the overall study and its limitations: Because the HLA sub-analyses included only small numbers of individuals, any influence of HLA type on TCRB rearrangement was left unresolved. Naive, central memory and regulatory TCRB repertoires appeared more similar among patients than among healthy donors. Type 1 diabetes patients showed a moderate but significant shortening of TCRB CDR3 length in all four CD4+ subsets. PCR may preferentially amplify shorter templates, but because patient and control samples were amplified and corrected together, any resulting skew would affect both groups equally. At VDJ recombination sites, type 1 diabetes patients had fewer insertions and more deleted nucleotides, which implies abnormalities in thymic rearrangement. Because cDNA rather than genomic DNA was sequenced, highly expressing activated cells could have been over-represented, although no difference in activation and CD3 levels was found between groups.

The entire isolated RNA was reverse transcribed using the High Capacity cDNA Reverse Transcription Kit, and thus expressed TCRB transcripts were sequenced. Naive, central memory and regulatory T cell samples underwent deep immunoSEQ sequencing, averaging about 3.57 million total reads per sample. Sorted cells were lysed in RLT buffer and RNA was extracted with DNase-treated RNeasy Micro or Mini kits, depending on cell number. To prevent cross-contamination, each cell subset was processed individually, whereas patient and healthy donor samples were processed jointly. Using the immunoSEQ multiplex PCR, TCRB sequences were amplified from cDNA into 87-bp fragments spanning the CDR3 region. Sequencing of the amplicons was done on the Illumina HiSeq platform. For the original study's pipeline: PCR bias was computationally corrected using synthetic template baselines, reads within Hamming distance 2 were collapsed, and singletons that could not be merged were discarded. Reads were aligned to IMGT to assign V, D and J genes, CDR3 length, and insertions or deletions at six rearrangement sites. Within each subset, clonotype counts were normalized to the number of sorted cells before true diversity and Gini coefficients were calculated with the tcR R package. The overlap coefficient, calculated on TCRB nucleotide sequences, was used to measure repertoire sharing. Out-of-frame TCRB sequences from naive cells were analyzed as a proxy for the pre-selection repertoire. Held by TCRdb, this immuneACCESS table contains in-frame sequences only and omits some clones. Under half of the omission traces to an unresolved V gene where checked; the cause of the rest is unknown. V and J calls and clone size are those listed in that table; D and trimming were worked out from the DNA. Recorded for this sample are 300,000 or so clones; over 11% of them occurred a single time. The ten largest make up about 0.015% of the sample.

Sequencing was done on a sample of naive CD4+ T cells from blood. The sample's cell subset or site label is to be understood as: true naive CD4+ T cells. This sequence uses TRBV18 and TRBJ1-1; the D gene identity is not certain. This TCR derives from a man aged 30-40 years with type 1 diabetes. CDR3 protein: CASSPTRPTNTEAFF. The DNA sequence is given as TGTGCCAGCTCACCGACGAGGCCGACTAACACTGAAGCTTTCTTT.